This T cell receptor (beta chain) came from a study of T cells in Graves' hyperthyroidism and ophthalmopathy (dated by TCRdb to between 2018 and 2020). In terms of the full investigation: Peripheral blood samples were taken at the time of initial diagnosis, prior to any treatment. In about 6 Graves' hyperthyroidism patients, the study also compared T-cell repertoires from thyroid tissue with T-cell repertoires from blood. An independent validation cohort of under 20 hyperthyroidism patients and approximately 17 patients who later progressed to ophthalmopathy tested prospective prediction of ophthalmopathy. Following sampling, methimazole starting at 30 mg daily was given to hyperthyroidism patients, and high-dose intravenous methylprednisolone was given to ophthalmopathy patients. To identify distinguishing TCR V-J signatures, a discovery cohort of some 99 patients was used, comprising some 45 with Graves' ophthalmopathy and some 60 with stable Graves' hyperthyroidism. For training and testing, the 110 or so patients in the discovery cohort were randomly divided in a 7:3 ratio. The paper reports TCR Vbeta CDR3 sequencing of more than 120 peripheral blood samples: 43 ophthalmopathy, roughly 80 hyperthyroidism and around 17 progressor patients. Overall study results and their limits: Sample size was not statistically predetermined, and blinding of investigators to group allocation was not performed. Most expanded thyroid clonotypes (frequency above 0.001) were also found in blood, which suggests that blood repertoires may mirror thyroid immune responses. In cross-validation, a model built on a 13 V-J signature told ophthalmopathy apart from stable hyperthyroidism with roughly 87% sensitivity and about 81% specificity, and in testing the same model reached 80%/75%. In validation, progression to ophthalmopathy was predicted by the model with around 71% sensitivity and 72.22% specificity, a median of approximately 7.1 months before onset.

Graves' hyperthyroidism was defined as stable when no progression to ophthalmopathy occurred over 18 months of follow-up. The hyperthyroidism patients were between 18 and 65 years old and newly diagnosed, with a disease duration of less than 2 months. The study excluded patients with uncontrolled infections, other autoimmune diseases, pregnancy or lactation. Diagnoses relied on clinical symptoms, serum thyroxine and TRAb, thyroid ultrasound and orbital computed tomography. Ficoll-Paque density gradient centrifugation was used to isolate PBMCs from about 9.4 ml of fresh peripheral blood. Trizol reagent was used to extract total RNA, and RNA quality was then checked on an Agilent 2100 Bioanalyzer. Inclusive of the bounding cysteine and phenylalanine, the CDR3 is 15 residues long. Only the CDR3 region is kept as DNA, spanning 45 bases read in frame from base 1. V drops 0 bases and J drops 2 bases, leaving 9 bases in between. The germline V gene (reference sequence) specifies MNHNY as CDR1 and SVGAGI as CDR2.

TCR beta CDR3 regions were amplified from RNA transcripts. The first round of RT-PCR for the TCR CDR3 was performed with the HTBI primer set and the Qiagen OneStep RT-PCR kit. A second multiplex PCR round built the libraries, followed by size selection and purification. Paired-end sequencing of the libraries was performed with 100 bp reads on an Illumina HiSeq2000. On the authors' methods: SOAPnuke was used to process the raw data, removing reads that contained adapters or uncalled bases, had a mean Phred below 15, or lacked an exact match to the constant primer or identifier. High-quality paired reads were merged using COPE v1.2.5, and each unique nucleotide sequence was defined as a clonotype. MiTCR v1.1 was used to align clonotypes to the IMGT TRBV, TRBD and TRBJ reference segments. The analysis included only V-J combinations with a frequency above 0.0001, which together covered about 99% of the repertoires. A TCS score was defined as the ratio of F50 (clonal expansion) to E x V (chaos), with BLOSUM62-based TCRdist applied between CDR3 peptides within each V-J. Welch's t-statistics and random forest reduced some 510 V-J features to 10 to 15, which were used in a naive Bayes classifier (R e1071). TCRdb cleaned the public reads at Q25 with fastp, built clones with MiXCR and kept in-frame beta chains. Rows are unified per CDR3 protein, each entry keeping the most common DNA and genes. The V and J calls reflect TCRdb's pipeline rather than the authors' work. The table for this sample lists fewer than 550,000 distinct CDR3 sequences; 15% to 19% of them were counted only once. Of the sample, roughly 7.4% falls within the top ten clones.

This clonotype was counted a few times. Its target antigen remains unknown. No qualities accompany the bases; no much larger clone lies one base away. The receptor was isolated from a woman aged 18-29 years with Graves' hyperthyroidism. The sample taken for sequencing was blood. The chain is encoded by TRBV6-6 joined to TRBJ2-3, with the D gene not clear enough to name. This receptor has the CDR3 CASSYSDVTTDTQYF. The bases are TGTGCCAGCAGTTACTCGGACGTGACCACAGATACGCAGTATTTT.